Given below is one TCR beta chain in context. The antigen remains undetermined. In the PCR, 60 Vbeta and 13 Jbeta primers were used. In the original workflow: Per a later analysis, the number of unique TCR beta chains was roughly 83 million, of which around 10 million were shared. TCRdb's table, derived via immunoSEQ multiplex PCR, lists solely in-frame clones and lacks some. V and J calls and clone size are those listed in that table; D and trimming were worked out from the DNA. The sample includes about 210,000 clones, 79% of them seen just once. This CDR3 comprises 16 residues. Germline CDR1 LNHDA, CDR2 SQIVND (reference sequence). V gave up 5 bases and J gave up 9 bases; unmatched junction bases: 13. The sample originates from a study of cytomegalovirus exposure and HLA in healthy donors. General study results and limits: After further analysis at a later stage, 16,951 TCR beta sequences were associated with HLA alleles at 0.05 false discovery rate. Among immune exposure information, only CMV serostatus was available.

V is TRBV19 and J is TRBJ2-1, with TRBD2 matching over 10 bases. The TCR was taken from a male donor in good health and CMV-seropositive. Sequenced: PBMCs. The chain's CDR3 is CASSVFKAGGSSEQFF. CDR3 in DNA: TGTGCCAGTAGTGTTTTTAAAGCGGGAGGGAGTAGTGAGCAGTTCTTC.